Each of the 24 T cell receptor beta chains below was sequenced from the same sample in a study of OX40 agonist ivuxolimab in advanced cancers. Generated by immunoSEQ multiplex PCR, the TCRdb table keeps only in-frame clones and is missing some. This table holds about 70,000 clones, 75% to 90% found once. The sequencing here drew on CD4+ or CD8+ T cells sorted from blood, taken in a trial of the OX40 agonist ivuxolimab. These receptors came from an adult with an advanced solid tumor such as melanoma, head and neck, liver or kidney cancer.

V is TRBV7-2 and J is TRBJ1-1, with a tentative D call TRBD1 (6 bases). Germline CDR1 reads SGHTA; CDR2 reads FQGNSA. V was trimmed by 1 base and J by 0 bases, leaving 9 bases between them. CDR3 length: 15 amino acids. The CDR3 here is CASSLVGGMNTEAFF. The CDR3 bases are TGTGCCAGCAGCTTAGTAGGGGGAATGAACACTGAAGCTTTCTTT. Based on the CDR3 plus reference TRBV7-2 and TRBJ1-1, the full variable domain is GAGVSQSPSNKVTEKGKDVELRCDPISGHTALYWYRQSLGQGLEFLIYFQGNSAPDKSGLPSDRFSAERTGGSVSTLTIQRTQQEDSAVYLCASSLVGGMNTEAFFGQGTRLTVV.

The chain uses TRBV5-4 and TRBJ1-1; no firm D call. Between the trimmed V and J ends, which lost 7 bases and 0 bases, there was a span of 16 bases. This CDR3 has 15 amino acids. Per the germline V gene, CDR1 is SGHNT and CDR2 is YYREEE (reference sequence). CDR3 nucleotide sequence: TGTGCCAGCCGGCAGGAGATAAACATGAACACTGAAGCTTTCTTT. It yields the protein CASRQEINMNTEAFF.

The chain joins TRBV5-5 to TRBJ2-5; the match to TRBD1 covers 7 bases. CDR3 size: 14 residues. The germline CDR1 and CDR2 sequences are SGHKS and YYEKEE (reference sequence). V lost 3 bases and J lost 3; bases outside the gene matches: 5. This CDR3 reads CASSSWTGKETQYF. DNA for the CDR3: TGTGCCAGCAGCTCCTGGACAGGCAAAGAGACCCAGTACTTC.

This sequence joins TRBV28 and TRBJ2-4, with TRBD2 identical over 8 bases. Germline CDR1 reads MDHEN; CDR2 reads SYDVKM. The CDR3 is 14 residues long. J was trimmed by 8 bases and V by 7 bases; bases with no gene match: 10. Here the CDR3 DNA reads TGTGCCAGCACCGACGGGGGGGCTAGTTACATTCAGTACTTC. It translates to CASTDGGASYIQYF.

This chain joins TRBV6-5 and TRBJ2-7; D unresolved. The ends were cut back, 2 bases at V and 4 bases at J, with 9 bases in the middle. CDR1 and CDR2 from the germline V gene are MNHEY and SVGAGI. This CDR3 is 13 amino acids long. CDR3 protein: CASSYDSRYEQYF. CDR3 in DNA: TGTGCCAGCAGTTACGACTCCCGATACGAGCAGTACTTC.

This clone was observed once. The chain links TRBV6-5 to TRBJ1-6; D call uncertain. Deletions cut 0 bases from V and 0 bases from J, with 6 bases between. Germline V gene sequence: CDR1 MNHEY, CDR2 SVGAGI. This CDR3 has 16 amino acids. CDR3 in amino acids: CASSYSWSSYNSPLHF. The CDR3 bases are TGTGCCAGCAGTTACTCCTGGAGCTCCTATAATTCACCCCTCCACTTT.

The chain couples TRBV11-2 to TRBJ1-2; 7 bases match TRBD1. After removal of 5 bases from V and 4 bases from J, the junction contained 7 bases not matched to a gene. Germline-derived CDR1 and CDR2 are SGHAT and FQNNGV. This CDR3 contains 14 residues. The CDR3 DNA reads TGTGCCAGCAGCACGCAACAGGGGACCTATGGCTACACCTTC. This sequence encodes CASSTQQGTYGYTF.

The CDR3 nucleotides read TGTGCCAGCAGCTTGGGAGGGCACGGGAACACTGAAGCTTTCTTT. Translating gives CASSLGGHGNTEAFF. The chain links TRBV5-4 to TRBJ1-1; D is ambiguous. The CDR3 length is 15 residues. Trimming removed 0 bases at V and 1 base at J, with 10 bases between. Germline CDR1 and CDR2: SGHNT and YYREEE (reference sequence).

J is TRBJ1-2 and V is TRBV4-1; possible D gene TRBD1, 6 bases. V gave up 0 bases and J gave up 4 bases, with 15 bases separating them. The germline V gene has CDR1 MGHRA and CDR2 YSYEKL. The CDR3 is 16 amino acids. CDR3 loop: CASSQDSRVGGYGYTF. The CDR3, as DNA: TGCGCCAGCAGCCAAGATAGCAGGGTAGGGGGCTATGGCTACACCTTC.

Only one count was recorded for this clone. The chain employs TRBV7-2 and TRBJ2-7, with D hard to call. From germline, CDR1 is SGHTA and CDR2 FQGNSA. CDR3 length: 14 residues. V lost 2 bases and J lost 6, with 14 bases in between. The CDR3 DNA reads TGTGCCAGCAGCTTATCCTCCCTTTTCGCCGAGCAGTACTTC. Amino acid sequence: CASSLSSLFAEQYF.

The CDR3 DNA sequence: TGCGCCAGCAGCCACACAACCGACAGGGGGATTGGCTCTGGGGCCAACGTCCTGACTTTC. Translated: CASSHTTDRGIGSGANVLTF. The chain has TRBV4-3 and TRBJ2-6; 9 nucleotides align to TRBD1. V was pared by 3 bases and J by 0 bases, with 12 bases of the junction left unmatched. CDR3 length: 20 amino acids. Germline V lookup: CDR1 LGHNA, CDR2 YSLEER.

The rearrangement joins TRBV19 to TRBJ2-3, with TRBD1 matching 9 bases. CDR3 size: 16 residues. From germline, CDR1 is LNHDA and CDR2 SQIVND (reference sequence). Trimming took 6 bases from V and 0 from J; bases not matched to a gene: 7. The CDR3 bases are TGTGCCAGTAGGGACAGGGGCCGATCTAGCACAGATACGCAGTATTTT. Translated: CASRDRGRSSTDTQYF. Drawing the rest from reference TRBV19 and TRBJ2-3, the complete variable domain is DGGITQSPKYLFRKEGQNVTLSCEQNLNHDAMYWYRQDPGQGLRLIYYSQIVNDFQKGDIAEGYSVSREKKESFPLTVTSAQKNPTAFYLCASRDRGRSSTDTQYFGPGTRLTVL.

This chain joins TRBV4-2 and TRBJ1-3; 8 bases are shared with TRBD1. CDR3 size: 16 residues. Germline V CDR1 and CDR2: LGHNA, YNFKEQ. Trimming at V came to 0 bases and at J to 3 bases, leaving 4 bases not matched to a gene. As DNA, the CDR3 is TGTGCCAGCAGCCAAGATCAGGGGGCTTTTGGAAACACCATATATTTT. Amino acid sequence: CASSQDQGAFGNTIYF.

This chain joins TRBV14 and TRBJ1-4; TRBD1 matches 9 bases. The CDR3 consists of 16 residues. The ends lost 3 bases at V and 4 bases at J; junction bases unmatched: 6. In germline, CDR1 is SGHDN, CDR2 FVKESK. CDR3 sequence (DNA): TGTGCCAGCAGCCAGTTGTGGGGACAGGGTAATGAAAAACTGTTTTTT. This sequence encodes CASSQLWGQGNEKLFF.

The J gene is TRBJ2-1, the V gene TRBV19; tentatively, D is TRBD2 (7 bases). The CDR3 totals 14 residues. Germline V gene lookup returns CDR1 LNHDA and CDR2 SQIVND (reference sequence). V gave up 10 bases and J gave up 4 bases, with 17 bases separating them. CDR3 residues: CATFGGADYNEQFF. The DNA for the CDR3 is TGTGCCACTTTTGGGGGGGCTGATTACAATGAGCAGTTCTTC. The whole variable domain, filled in from reference TRBV19 and TRBJ2-1, reads DGGITQSPKYLFRKEGQNVTLSCEQNLNHDAMYWYRQDPGQGLRLIYYSQIVNDFQKGDIAEGYSVSREKKESFPLTVTSAQKNPTAFYLCATFGGADYNEQFFGPGTRLTVL.

The chain carries TRBV7-2 and TRBJ2-3, with 7 bases lining up with TRBD2. Per germline, CDR1 SGHTA and CDR2 FQGNSA. This CDR3 comprises 16 residues. The trim removed 5 bases at V and 5 bases at J, leaving 13 bases unmatched. The CDR3 DNA reads as TGTGCCAGCAGCCTACTCGGTGGGACTACGGGAGATACGCAGTATTTT. This codes for CASSLLGGTTGDTQYF. The whole variable domain, remainder taken from reference TRBV7-2 and TRBJ2-3, is GAGVSQSPSNKVTEKGKDVELRCDPISGHTALYWYRQSLGQGLEFLIYFQGNSAPDKSGLPSDRFSAERTGGSVSTLTIQRTQQEDSAVYLCASSLLGGTTGDTQYFGPGTRLTVL.

This chain connects TRBV19 to TRBJ2-6, with a possible D match to TRBD1 (6 bases). This CDR3 region has 14 residues. V lost 5 bases, J lost 5 bases, and 10 bases lay in between. Germline-derived CDR1 and CDR2 are LNHDA and SQIVND (reference sequence). The CDR3 coding sequence is TGTGCCAGTAGTGCGGACAGATGGGCCAACGTCCTGACTTTC. It yields the protein CASSADRWANVLTF.

The chain couples TRBV5-1 to TRBJ2-6; D is possibly TRBD1 (6 bases). The CDR3 is 17 amino acids. Trimming cost V 3 bases and J 3 bases, with 16 bases left between them. The germline V gene has CDR1 SGHRS and CDR2 YFSETQ. The CDR3 DNA is TGCGCCAGCAGCTCCCTTCAGGGGCTCGGTGGGGCCAACGTCCTGACTTTC. Protein: CASSSLQGLGGANVLTF.

CDR3 amino acids: CASSDRTGGGYGYTF. CDR3 in DNA: TGTGCCAGCAGTGACAGGACAGGCGGGGGCTATGGCTACACCTTC. V gene TRBV2 combines with J gene TRBJ1-2; 7 bases match TRBD1. CDR1 and CDR2 from the germline V gene are SNHLY and FYNNEI. The CDR3 sequence is 15 residues long. The J segment lost 4 bases and the V segment lost 3 bases, leaving 8 bases of the junction unmatched.

The genes are TRBV5-1 and TRBJ2-3, with 7 bases aligning to TRBD2. V was clipped by 4 bases and J by 1 base; unmatched bases: 6. The CDR3 is 15 amino acids. Looked up from germline, CDR1 is SGHRS and CDR2 is YFSETQ. The CDR3 nucleotides are TGCGCCAGCAGCATTACGGGGGGACGCACAGATACGCAGTATTTT. Its translation: CASSITGGRTDTQYF.

The rearrangement uses TRBV7-7 and TRBJ1-5; no reliable D call. Trimming shortened V by 1 base and J by 2 bases, and 3 bases separated the two germline ends. This CDR3 region has 13 residues. Per germline, CDR1 SSHAT and CDR2 FNYEAQ (reference sequence). The CDR3 DNA reads as TGTGCCAGCAGCTTAGGGCGCAATCAGCCCCAGCATTTT. Translation: CASSLGRNQPQHF.

This chain uses TRBV19 with TRBJ2-2; 9 nucleotides align to TRBD1. This CDR3 is 14 amino acids long. V was clipped by 7 bases and J by 3 bases; unmatched bases: 3. Germline lookup yields CDR1 LNHDA and CDR2 SQIVND (reference sequence). For the CDR3, the DNA is TGTGCCAGTAAGTGGACAGGGGACACCGGGGAGCTGTTTTTT. Translation gives CASKWTGDTGELFF.

This chain uses TRBV29-1 with TRBJ2-3; D may be TRBD1 (6 bases). The ends were cut back, 7 bases at V and 3 bases at J, with 11 bases in the middle. The CDR3 has 12 amino acids. Germline V gene lookup returns CDR1 SQVTM and CDR2 ANQGSEA. The CDR3 protein is CSATTGTDTQYF. In nucleotides, the CDR3 is TGCAGCGCTACCACAGGGACAGATACGCAGTATTTT.

The V gene is TRBV30, the J gene TRBJ1-1, with a possible D match to TRBD1 (5 bases). This CDR3 is built from 13 residues. Germline CDR1 GTSNPN, CDR2 SVGIG (reference sequence). V shed 3 bases and J shed 2 bases, with 10 bases lying between them. The CDR3 DNA reads TGTGCCTGGAGGTGGCAGGGAAACACTGAAGCTTTCTTT. It translates to CAWRWQGNTEAFF.